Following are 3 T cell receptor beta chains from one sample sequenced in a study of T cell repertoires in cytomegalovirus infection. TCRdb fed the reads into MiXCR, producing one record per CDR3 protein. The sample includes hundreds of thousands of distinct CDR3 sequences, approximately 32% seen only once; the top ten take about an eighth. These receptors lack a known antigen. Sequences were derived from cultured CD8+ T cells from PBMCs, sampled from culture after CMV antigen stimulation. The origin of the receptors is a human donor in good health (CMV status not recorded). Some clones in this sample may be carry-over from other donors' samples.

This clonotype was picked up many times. In DNA form, the CDR3 reads TGTGCCAGCAGCTTGTTGCGTCTACAGAAAAACATTCAGTACTTC. Translating gives CASSLLRLQKNIQYF. The J gene is TRBJ2-4, the V gene TRBV11-2; no clear D gene. V lost 3 bases and J lost 4, with 13 bases in between. CDR1 and CDR2 from the germline V gene are SGHAT and FQNNGV. The CDR3 has 15 amino acids. The full variable domain, its missing parts supplied by reference TRBV11-2 and TRBJ2-4, is EAGVAQSPRYKIIEKRQSVAFWCNPISGHATLYWYQQILGQGPKLLIQFQNNGVVDDSQLPKDRFSAERLKGVDSTLKIQPAKLEDSAVYLCASSLLRLQKNIQYFGAGTRLSVL.

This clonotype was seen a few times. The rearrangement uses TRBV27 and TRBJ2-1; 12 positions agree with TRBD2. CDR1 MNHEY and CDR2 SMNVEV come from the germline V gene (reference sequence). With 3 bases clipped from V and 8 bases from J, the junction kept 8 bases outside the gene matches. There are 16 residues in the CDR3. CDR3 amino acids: CASSLVRLAGGDEQFF. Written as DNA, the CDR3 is TGTGCCAGCAGTTTGGTTCGGCTAGCGGGGGGGGATGAGCAGTTCTTC.

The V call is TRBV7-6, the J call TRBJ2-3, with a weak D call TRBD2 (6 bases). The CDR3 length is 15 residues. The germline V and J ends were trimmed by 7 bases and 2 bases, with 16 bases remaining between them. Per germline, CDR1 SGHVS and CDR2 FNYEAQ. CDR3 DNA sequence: TGTGCCAGCAATCATCGGCCGGGGGTCACAGATACGCAGTATTTT. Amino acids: CASNHRPGVTDTQYF.